The 26 T cell receptor beta chains reported below all come from one sample, sequenced in a study of blood T cell repertoires in COVID-19. The data were produced by immunoSEQ multiplex PCR, yet TCRdb's version contains in-frame clones alone and is incomplete. The data hold some 430,000 clones, with less than 95% observed a single time. Source material: PBMCs or T cells enriched from blood (not recorded which). These receptors came from a young man who had recovered from COVID-19.

This clone is a singleton in its sample. V gene TRBV5-1 combines with J gene TRBJ2-1, with TRBD2 matching 8 bases. The CDR3 has 16 amino acids. The germline CDR1 and CDR2 sequences are SGHRS and YFSETQ. V lost 4 bases to trimming and J lost 6 bases; unmatched junction nucleotides: 12. CDR3 bases: TGCGCCAGCAGCCTACGGGAAGTAGCGGGAACCAATGAGCAGTTCTTC. This gives the protein CASSLREVAGTNEQFF.

This chain joins TRBV4-2 and TRBJ2-1; D is possibly TRBD2 (6 bases). This CDR3 has 16 amino acids. V shed 1 base and J shed 6 bases, with 16 bases lying between them. CDR1 and CDR2 from the germline V gene are LGHNA and YNFKEQ. DNA of the CDR3: TGTGCCAGCAGCCAAGCCGTAGCGGCTATCCCCAATGAGCAGTTCTTC. Translated, it gives CASSQAVAAIPNEQFF.

The gene calls are TRBV5-5 and TRBJ2-3; 11 nucleotides align to TRBD1. Germline V gene lookup returns CDR1 SGHKS and CDR2 YYEKEE (reference sequence). This CDR3 spans 15 amino acids. Trimming at V came to 4 bases and at J to 4 bases, leaving 5 bases not matched to a gene. The CDR3 here is CASSPRDRGADTQYF. The CDR3 bases are TGTGCCAGCAGCCCGAGGGACAGGGGGGCAGATACGCAGTATTTT. Variable domain in full (rest from reference TRBV5-5 and TRBJ2-3): DAGVTQSPTHLIKTRGQQVTLRCSPISGHKSVSWYQQVLGQGPQFIFQYYEKEERGRGNFPDRFSARQFPNYSSELNVNALLLGDSALYLCASSPRDRGADTQYFGPGTRLTVL.

The gene calls are TRBV2 and TRBJ1-2; D possibly corresponds to TRBD1 (5 bases). The germline V gene has CDR1 SNHLY and CDR2 FYNNEI. Trimming shortened V by 1 base and J by 4 bases, and 7 bases separated the two germline ends. The CDR3 loop spans 13 amino acids. Here the CDR3 DNA reads TGTGCCAGCAGTGAAGGACAGATCTATGGCTACACCTTC. This gives the protein CASSEGQIYGYTF.

This chain joins TRBV9 and TRBJ2-5, with 8 bases matching TRBD2. Germline V gene lookup returns CDR1 SGDLS and CDR2 YYNGEE. The CDR3 contains 15 residues. The J segment lost 4 bases and the V segment lost 4 bases, leaving 9 bases of the junction unmatched. CDR3 region: CASSPGGLAGETQYF. DNA of the CDR3: TGTGCCAGCAGCCCTGGGGGTCTAGCGGGAGAGACCCAGTACTTC.

The chain has TRBV29-1 and TRBJ2-4, with TRBD1 identical over 7 bases. Germline V gives CDR1 SQVTM, CDR2 ANQGSEA. Trimming at V came to 2 bases and at J to 6 bases, leaving 10 bases not matched to a gene. The CDR3 loop spans 15 amino acids. The CDR3 DNA sequence: TGCAGCGTTGAAATCAGGGACAGTCCTCGAAACATTCAGTACTTC. This gives the protein CSVEIRDSPRNIQYF.

About this clone itself: Germline and junction disagree at one end, which may indicate a read error. V gene TRBV30 combines with J gene TRBJ1-2, with a possible D match to TRBD1 (5 bases). Germline V gene sequence: CDR1 GTSNPN, CDR2 SVGIG (reference sequence). CDR3 length: 11 residues. The CDR3 reads CAWIGRVSPVF. The DNA for the CDR3 is TGTGCCTGGATCGGCAGGGTTTCTCCGGTTTTC.

CDR3 nucleotide sequence: TGTGCCTGGAGCGGGAGTTACAATGAGCAGTTCTTC. This gives the protein CAWSGSYNEQFF. The chain recombines TRBV30 with TRBJ2-1; tentatively, D is TRBD2 (6 bases). The V gene's germline CDR1 is GTSNPN and CDR2 SVGIG (reference sequence). V dropped 3 bases and J dropped 4 bases, with 7 bases sitting between them. This CDR3 is 12 amino acids long.

The chain links TRBV24-1 to TRBJ2-3; 9 nucleotides align to TRBD1. With V trimmed by 9 bases and J by 2 bases, 2 bases remained unmatched. Germline loops: CDR1 KGHDR, CDR2 SFDVKD. This CDR3 has 13 residues. This CDR3 is CATGDRDTDTQYF. CDR3 bases: TGTGCCACCGGGGACAGGGACACAGATACGCAGTATTTT.

The gene calls are TRBV14 and TRBJ1-1, with a weak D call TRBD1 (5 bases). The CDR3 contains 16 residues. Trimming took off 4 bases at V and 2 bases at J, with 17 bases between the two ends. Looked up from germline, CDR1 is SGHDN and CDR2 is FVKESK. CDR3 in amino acids: CASSLLGPGLNTEAFF. The DNA of the CDR3 is TGTGCCAGCAGCCTTTTAGGGCCAGGGCTAAACACTGAAGCTTTCTTT.

This chain connects TRBV27 to TRBJ2-3, with TRBD1 matching over 9 bases. Germline CDR1 MNHEY, CDR2 SMNVEV (reference sequence). The length of the CDR3 is 15 residues. The V gene end was trimmed by 5 bases and the J gene end by 2 bases; junction bases not matched to a gene: 5. CDR3 in DNA: TGTGCCAGCAGTCTCGGGACAGGGCCCACAGATACGCAGTATTTT. Translated, it gives CASSLGTGPTDTQYF.

The chain has TRBV12-3 or TRBV12-4 and TRBJ1-2; tentatively, D is TRBD1 (6 bases). CDR3 size: 13 residues. V was cut by 6 bases and J by 7 bases, with 15 bases left in between. CDR3 residues: CASSLRGSLGYTF. CDR3 DNA: TGTGCCAGCAGCCTCAGGGGATCTCTTGGCTACACCTTC.

This clone has a single count. The chain has TRBV3-1 (or the pseudogene TRBV3-2) and TRBJ1-2; D is perhaps TRBD1 (6 bases). The CDR3 length is 14 residues. Germline CDR1 and CDR2: LGHDT and YNNKEL (reference sequence). With 2 bases removed from V and 5 bases from J, the gap between germline ends came to 12 bases. CDR3: CASSQLGQTYGYTF. In DNA, the CDR3 is TGTGCCAGCAGCCAACTCGGACAGACTTATGGCTACACCTTC.

This clone was observed once. The genes are TRBV28 and TRBJ2-6; D unresolved. The CDR3 sequence is 13 residues long. The germline V and J ends were trimmed by 5 bases and 4 bases, with 6 bases remaining between them. Germline V CDR1 and CDR2: MDHEN, SYDVKM. The CDR3 nucleotides read TGTGCCAGCAGTCTAGGCGGGGCCAACGTCCTGACTTTC. It yields the protein CASSLGGANVLTF.

The chain carries TRBV30 and TRBJ1-2; D remains unclear. CDR3 length: 13 residues. CDR1 and CDR2 from the germline V gene are GTSNPN and SVGIG (reference sequence). Deletions cut 7 bases from V and 4 bases from J, with 16 bases between. The chain's CDR3 is CASRIPGGYGYTF. DNA of the CDR3: TGTGCCTCCCGGATCCCCGGCGGCTATGGCTACACCTTC.

V usage is TRBV18 and J usage is TRBJ1-6; a weak D match, TRBD1 (6 bases). The CDR3 consists of 15 residues. The germline CDR1 and CDR2 sequences are KGHSH and LQKENI. Between the trimmed V and J ends, which lost 3 bases and 3 bases, there was a span of 9 bases. CDR3 bases: TGTGCCAGCTCACCGGCGGACAGCTATAATTCACCCCTCCACTTT. Residues: CASSPADSYNSPLHF.

The chain uses TRBV7-9 and TRBJ1-4; D is perhaps TRBD1 (6 bases). This CDR3 spans 14 amino acids. V was pared by 4 bases and J by 5 bases, with 11 bases between. Germline V gene sequence: CDR1 SEHNR, CDR2 FQNEAQ (reference sequence). The CDR3 loop is CASSSGQRNEKLFF. The CDR3 DNA is TGTGCCAGCAGCTCAGGACAGCGCAATGAAAAACTGTTTTTT.

The V gene is TRBV2, the J gene TRBJ1-1, with 8 bases identical to TRBD1. With 6 bases clipped from V and 7 bases from J, the junction kept 7 bases outside the gene matches. CDR1 is SNHLY, CDR2 FYNNEI, per germline. The CDR3 runs to 13 residues. CDR3 nucleotide sequence: TGTGCCAGCAGCTTGACTGGACAGGGTGAAGCTTTCTTT. It translates to CASSLTGQGEAFF.

This clone was recorded once. The chain couples TRBV11-2 to TRBJ2-5, with a tentative D call TRBD2 (6 bases). This CDR3 has 15 amino acids. CDR1 and CDR2 (germline): SGHAT, FQNNGV. With 0 bases removed from V and 0 bases from J, the gap between germline ends came to 8 bases. The CDR3, as DNA: TGTGCCAGCAGCTTAGATGGGGGGTACCAAGAGACCCAGTACTTC. Protein: CASSLDGGYQETQYF. Based on the CDR3 plus reference TRBV11-2 and TRBJ2-5, the full variable domain is EAGVAQSPRYKIIEKRQSVAFWCNPISGHATLYWYQQILGQGPKLLIQFQNNGVVDDSQLPKDRFSAERLKGVDSTLKIQPAKLEDSAVYLCASSLDGGYQETQYFGPGTRLLVL.

The chain has TRBV5-8 and TRBJ2-1, with TRBD2 matching 9 bases. CDR3 size: 16 residues. The J segment lost 8 bases and the V segment lost 4 bases, leaving 13 bases of the junction unmatched. Germline-derived CDR1 and CDR2 are SGHTS and YDEGEE. For the CDR3, the DNA is TGTGCCAGCAGCCCAAAGTTCGGACTAGCGAGGGATGAGCAGTTCTTC. Amino acid sequence: CASSPKFGLARDEQFF.

The chain joins TRBV9 to TRBJ2-3; 7 bases map to TRBD2. Germline values: CDR1 SGDLS, CDR2 YYNGEE. CDR3 length: 15 amino acids. Unmatched junction bases numbered 5, after V lost 3 bases and J lost 1 base. This CDR3 reads CASSARLAGTDTQYF. The DNA of the CDR3 is TGTGCCAGCAGCGCCCGACTAGCCGGCACAGATACGCAGTATTTT.

This clone was counted once. This chain joins TRBV30 and TRBJ1-2, with D tentatively TRBD1 (5 bases). Germline V gene lookup returns CDR1 GTSNPN and CDR2 SVGIG (reference sequence). Trimming shortened V by 2 bases and J by 4 bases, and 8 bases separated the two germline ends. The CDR3 totals 12 residues. This CDR3 is CAWSPGSYGYTF. The CDR3 DNA follows: TGTGCCTGGAGTCCAGGGTCCTATGGCTACACCTTC.

The V call is TRBV5-4, the J call TRBJ2-1; no definite D call. This CDR3 has 13 residues. From germline, CDR1 is SGHNT and CDR2 YYREEE (reference sequence). The ends were cut back, 4 bases at V and 0 bases at J, with 5 bases in the middle. This CDR3 is CASSLSSYNEQFF. In DNA form, the CDR3 reads TGTGCCAGCAGCCTAAGCTCCTACAATGAGCAGTTCTTC.

V and J are TRBV27 and TRBJ2-7; 11 bases agree with TRBD2. This CDR3 comprises 15 residues. Trimming at V came to 4 bases and at J to 3 bases, leaving 5 bases not matched to a gene. CDR1 and CDR2 from the germline V gene are MNHEY and SMNVEV (reference sequence). The CDR3 loop is CASSSLAGVRYEQYF. DNA of the CDR3: TGTGCCAGCAGTTCACTAGCGGGAGTCCGCTACGAGCAGTACTTC.

This chain connects TRBV6-5 to TRBJ1-2; maybe TRBD1 (6 bases). Germline V gives CDR1 MNHEY, CDR2 SVGAGI. The CDR3 is 15 residues long. Trimming left V 0 bases short and J 4 bases short, with 12 bases between. This CDR3 reads CASSYSRDIGYGYTF. In DNA, the CDR3 is TGTGCCAGCAGTTACTCTAGGGACATAGGCTATGGCTACACCTTC.

The V call is TRBV19, the J call TRBJ2-2, with D possibly matching TRBD1 (5 bases). CDR1 and CDR2 (germline): LNHDA, SQIVND (reference sequence). The CDR3 runs to 14 residues. V lost 7 bases, J lost 1 base, and 10 bases lay in between. This CDR3 is CASTPRGNTGELFF. The DNA for the CDR3 is TGTGCCAGTACCCCAAGGGGGAACACCGGGGAGCTGTTTTTT. The variable domain in full, with the rest retrieved from reference TRBV19 and TRBJ2-2, is DGGITQSPKYLFRKEGQNVTLSCEQNLNHDAMYWYRQDPGQGLRLIYYSQIVNDFQKGDIAEGYSVSREKKESFPLTVTSAQKNPTAFYLCASTPRGNTGELFFGEGSRLTVL.